Listed below are T cell receptor beta chains from one sample, sequenced in a study of prognosis after radiotherapy for stage I lung cancer. TCRdb reprocessed the multiplex PCR reads via MiXCR and lists one record per CDR3 protein. Among around 30,000 distinct CDR3 sequences listed, about 29% were seen once. Source: PBMCs, taken before or after stereotactic body radiation therapy (not recorded which). Every receptor here comes from a donor aged 50 or older with non-small cell lung cancer. Both conserved end residues are part of each CDR3. The order of the fields is J gene, CDR3 length, V gene, clone size, D gene, CDR3 protein, CDR3 DNA. D genes are given only for firm matches. Clone size, where shown, is once, few, many, or a class for clones that have expanded.

J: TRBJ1-1
length: 15
V: TRBV5-1
size: -
D: -
CDR3: CASSLGGAMNTEAFF
DNA: TGCGCCAGCAGCTTGGGAGGGGCGATGAACACTGAAGCTTTCTTT

J: TRBJ2-1
length: 18
V: TRBV11-2
size: many
D: TRBD2
CDR3: CASSLEGRGLAGVNEQFF
DNA: TGTGCCAGCAGCTTAGAGGGGAGAGGACTAGCGGGTGTTAATGAGCAGTTCTTC

J: TRBJ2-5
length: 13
V: TRBV30
size: many
D: TRBD1
CDR3: CAWSNRDSKTQYF
DNA: TGTGCCTGGAGTAATCGGGACAGTAAGACCCAGTACTTC

J: TRBJ1-1
length: 14
V: TRBV28
size: many
D: TRBD1
CDR3: CASSRRGEGTEAFF
DNA: TGTGCCAGCAGCCGCAGGGGGGAGGGCACTGAAGCTTTCTTT

J: TRBJ2-5
length: 14
V: TRBV7-7
size: -
D: -
CDR3: CASSWGLGGETQYF
DNA: TGTGCTAGCAGCTGGGGTTTGGGCGGAGAGACCCAGTACTTC

J: TRBJ2-1
length: 14
V: TRBV11-2
size: -
D: -
CDR3: CAISFLGWYNEQFF
DNA: TGTGCCATCAGCTTTTTGGGATGGTACAATGAGCAGTTCTTC

J: TRBJ1-6
length: 14
V: TRBV18
size: many
D: -
CDR3: CASSPQGGDSPLHF
DNA: TGTGCCAGCTCACCACAAGGGGGTGATTCACCCCTCCACTTT

J: TRBJ2-1
length: 15
V: TRBV24-1
size: -
D: TRBD2
CDR3: CATSDLVLAGDEQFF
DNA: TGTGCCACCAGTGATTTAGTCCTAGCGGGAGATGAGCAGTTCTTC

J: TRBJ2-2
length: 18
V: TRBV3-1
size: many
D: TRBD1
CDR3: CASRAALRDRVFGGELFF
DNA: TGTGCCAGCAGAGCCGCACTCCGGGACAGGGTCTTTGGCGGGGAGCTGTTTTTT

J: TRBJ2-1
length: 16
V: TRBV19
size: many
D: TRBD2
CDR3: CASSKRTSGRVGEQFF
DNA: TGTGCCAGTAGTAAGAGGACTAGCGGGAGGGTTGGTGAGCAGTTCTTC

J: TRBJ1-3
length: 15
V: TRBV6-1
size: many
D: TRBD1
CDR3: CASRWSQGVGNTIYF
DNA: TGTGCCAGCAGATGGTCCCAGGGGGTTGGAAACACCATATATTTT

J: TRBJ2-7
length: 14
V: TRBV20-1
size: many
D: TRBD2
CDR3: CSARSGSLSYEQYF
DNA: TGCAGTGCCCGGAGCGGGAGCCTCTCCTACGAGCAGTACTTC

J: TRBJ2-7
length: 15
V: TRBV6-4
size: medium-sized
D: TRBD1
CDR3: CASSARQGPSYEQYF
DNA: TGTGCCAGCAGTGCTCGACAGGGGCCTTCCTACGAGCAGTACTTC

J: TRBJ1-5
length: 15
V: TRBV24-1
size: many
D: TRBD1
CDR3: CATSDPQGPHQPQHF
DNA: TGTGCCACCAGTGACCCACAGGGGCCCCATCAGCCCCAGCATTTT

J: TRBJ2-3
length: 16
V: TRBV12-3/TRBV12-4
size: many
D: -
CDR3: CASSLVRFGPTDTQYF
DNA: TGTGCCAGCAGTTTAGTCCGATTTGGCCCCACAGATACGCAGTATTTT

J: TRBJ2-1
length: 13
V: TRBV7-9
size: many
D: -
CDR3: CASSLRSVYEQFF
DNA: TGTGCCAGCAGCTTACGATCCGTCTATGAGCAGTTCTTC

J: TRBJ2-7
length: 16
V: TRBV10-2
size: many
D: -
CDR3: CASSVFGTAPDYEQYF
DNA: TGCGCCAGCTCTGTTTTTGGGACTGCCCCGGACTACGAGCAGTACTTC

J: TRBJ1-6
length: 13
V: TRBV18
size: many
D: TRBD1
CDR3: CASSTRGGHPLHF
DNA: TGTGCCAGCTCTACCAGGGGGGGGCACCCCCTCCACTTT

J: TRBJ1-1
length: 13
V: TRBV2
size: many
D: -
CDR3: CASSPSSNAEAFF
DNA: TGTGCCAGCAGTCCCTCCAGTAACGCTGAAGCTTTCTTT

J: TRBJ2-1
length: 15
V: TRBV5-1
size: -
D: -
CDR3: CASSFRGGQYNEQFF
DNA: TGCGCCAGCAGTTTTAGGGGTGGACAGTACAATGAGCAGTTCTTC

J: TRBJ1-5
length: 13
V: TRBV30
size: many
D: -
CDR3: CAWSRDHGQPQHF
DNA: TGTGCCTGGAGCCGGGACCACGGACAGCCCCAGCATTTT

J: TRBJ1-3
length: 18
V: TRBV15
size: many
D: TRBD1
CDR3: CATSRRQGLGIPGNTIYF
DNA: TGTGCCACCAGCAGAAGACAGGGGCTTGGTATCCCTGGAAACACCATATATTTT

J: TRBJ2-5
length: 13
V: TRBV18
size: few
D: -
CDR3: CASSTGIQETQYF
DNA: TGTGCCAGCTCAACCGGGATTCAAGAGACCCAGTACTTC

J: TRBJ2-6
length: 16
V: TRBV2
size: many
D: -
CDR3: CATKDGSQSGANVLTF
DNA: TGTGCCACCAAGGACGGCAGCCAATCTGGGGCCAACGTCCTGACTTTC

J: TRBJ2-3
length: 17
V: TRBV5-5
size: many
D: -
CDR3: CASSQGVGGGATDTQYF
DNA: TGTGCCAGCAGCCAGGGGGTGGGGGGAGGGGCCACAGATACGCAGTATTTT

J: TRBJ2-1
length: 12
V: TRBV7-6
size: many
D: -
CDR3: CASSLVSNEQFF
DNA: TGTGCCAGCAGCTTAGTTTCAAATGAGCAGTTCTTC

J: TRBJ1-2
length: 15
V: TRBV20-1
size: many
D: -
CDR3: CSAGTWVPRQYGYTF
DNA: TGCAGTGCGGGGACCTGGGTGCCTAGACAATATGGCTACACCTTC

J: TRBJ2-3
length: 16
V: TRBV12-5
size: -
D: -
CDR3: CASGLQGHGVTDTQYF
DNA: TGTGCTAGTGGTTTGCAGGGTCATGGGGTCACAGATACGCAGTATTTT

J: TRBJ2-7
length: 14
V: TRBV15
size: many
D: -
CDR3: CATSRGAGADEQYF
DNA: TGTGCCACCAGCAGAGGGGCAGGGGCGGACGAGCAGTACTTC

J: TRBJ1-3
length: 14
V: TRBV6-5
size: many
D: -
CDR3: CASSYYGPGNTIYF
DNA: TGTGCCAGCAGTTACTACGGGCCTGGAAACACCATATATTTT

J: TRBJ2-7
length: 13
V: TRBV6-2/TRBV6-3
size: medium-sized
D: -
CDR3: CASSYSGVYEQYF
DNA: TGTGCCAGCAGTTACTCGGGGGTCTACGAGCAGTACTTC

J: TRBJ2-6
length: 15
V: TRBV7-9
size: many
D: -
CDR3: CASSLYQSGANVLTF
DNA: TGTGCCAGCAGCTTATATCAGTCTGGGGCCAACGTCCTGACTTTC

J: TRBJ2-1
length: 16
V: TRBV13
size: many
D: -
CDR3: CASSLGLGSPPNEQFF
DNA: TGTGCCAGCAGCTTAGGCCTCGGGAGCCCCCCCAATGAGCAGTTCTTC

J: TRBJ1-2
length: 11
V: TRBV11-2
size: many
D: -
CDR3: CASSLEGLNTF
DNA: TGTGCCAGCAGCTTAGAGGGACTCAACACCTTC

J: TRBJ2-3
length: 14
V: TRBV27
size: many
D: -
CDR3: CASSLDTSTDTQYF
DNA: TGTGCCAGCAGTTTAGACACGAGCACAGATACGCAGTATTTT

J: TRBJ2-7
length: 13
V: TRBV10-3
size: many
D: -
CDR3: CAISTDGSYEQYF
DNA: TGTGCCATCAGCACGGACGGATCCTACGAGCAGTACTTC

J: TRBJ2-5
length: 12
V: TRBV20-1
size: many
D: -
CDR3: CSARVGEVTQYF
DNA: TGCAGTGCTAGAGTAGGGGAAGTGACCCAGTACTTC

J: TRBJ1-4
length: 14
V: TRBV6-1
size: many
D: -
CDR3: CASIQGATNEKLFF
DNA: TGTGCCAGCATTCAAGGGGCAACTAATGAAAAACTGTTTTTT

J: TRBJ2-1
length: 16
V: TRBV10-2
size: -
D: -
CDR3: CASSGSGYGCANEQFF
DNA: TGCGCCAGCAGTGGGTCGGGTTATGGGTGCGCCAATGAGCAGTTCTTC

J: TRBJ2-5
length: 15
V: TRBV5-1
size: -
D: TRBD2
CDR3: CASSLEGGRLETQYF
DNA: TGCGCCAGCAGCTTGGAGGGAGGGCGACTGGAGACCCAGTACTTC

J: TRBJ1-5
length: 14
V: TRBV20-1
size: many
D: -
CDR3: CSARGGQMSQPQHF
DNA: TGCAGTGCTAGAGGGGGACAAATGAGTCAGCCCCAGCATTTT

J: TRBJ2-7
length: 14
V: TRBV7-2
size: -
D: -
CDR3: CASSLGMWPREQYF
DNA: TGTGCCAGCAGCTTGGGCATGTGGCCCCGGGAGCAGTACTTC

J: TRBJ1-2
length: 11
V: TRBV30
size: -
D: -
CDR3: CALTGNYGYTF
DNA: TGTGCCTTAACAGGGAACTATGGCTACACCTTC

J: TRBJ1-5
length: 13
V: TRBV20-1
size: many
D: -
CDR3: CSAPAAANQPQHF
DNA: TGCAGTGCGCCCGCGGCGGCTAATCAGCCCCAGCATTTT

J: TRBJ2-2
length: 19
V: TRBV7-9
size: many
D: TRBD2
CDR3: CASSSLRGLAAGIAGELFF
DNA: TGTGCCAGCAGCTCCCTCCGGGGACTAGCGGCGGGTATTGCCGGGGAGCTGTTTTTT

J: TRBJ2-5
length: 13
V: TRBV19
size: -
D: TRBD2
CDR3: CASSMGGRETQYF
DNA: TGTGCCAGTAGTATGGGCGGGAGAGAGACCCAGTACTTC